The subject of this entry is one T cell receptor beta chain. Its antigen is undetermined. Trimming took 5 bases from V and 0 from J; bases not matched to a gene: 2. The CDR3 runs 15 residues. Germline CDR1 and CDR2: MNHEY and SVGAGI. The sample comes from a study of cytomegalovirus exposure and HLA in healthy donors. On the study more broadly: Within the Caucasian-associated ancestry cluster were approximately 77% of the approximately 400 genotyped donors. Findings and caveats of the study: One variant, a missense change in DCLRE1C, was linked in a later analysis to TCR beta V- and J-gene trimming. Presence/absence results assume similar sequencing depth per donor, which may not hold.

Sampled while nominally healthy, donors likely had unrecorded immune exposures. Both 60 Vbeta primers and 13 Jbeta primers went into the PCR. TCRdb keeps only in-frame clones here, not all; method: immunoSEQ multiplex PCR. The table has about 97,000 clones, 73% seen once; the top ten hold more than 3%. The sequencing sample was made of PBMCs. The chain links TRBV6-5 to TRBJ2-3; the match to TRBD2 covers 10 bases. The origin of this receptor is a man aged 35 to 55 in good health and CMV-seronegative. In DNA, the CDR3 is TGTGCCAGCAGTCCACTAGCGGGGAGCACAGATACGCAGTATTTT. As protein: CASSPLAGSTDTQYF.